Below, 9 T cell receptor beta chains from the same sample are listed, as sequenced in a study of chemoradiotherapy in HPV16-positive cancers. Assay used: immunoSEQ multiplex PCR; TCRdb lists only in-frame clones, some missing. The table lists under 15,000 clones, just under 80% of them singletons. The sample was gathered from a patient who underwent chemoradiotherapy. All receptors derive from a human donor with HPV-associated anogenital cancer.

J is TRBJ2-7 and V is TRBV4-1, with D tentatively TRBD2 (6 bases). V shed 0 bases and J shed 3 bases, with 9 bases lying between them. CDR3 length: 14 residues. CDR1 MGHRA and CDR2 YSYEKL come from the germline V gene. As DNA, the CDR3 is TGCGCCAGCAGCCAAGAGGGGCGGGGCTACGAGCAGTACTTC. Translating it yields CASSQEGRGYEQYF.

The chain has TRBV18 and TRBJ1-2, with no clear D. V was trimmed by 5 bases and J by 5 bases, leaving 9 bases between them. The CDR3 covers 12 residues. CDR1 is KGHSH, CDR2 LQKENI, per germline. The CDR3 nucleotides are TGTGCCAGCTCATCTGACGTATATGGCTACACCTTC. It is translated as CASSSDVYGYTF. Filled out from reference TRBV18 and TRBJ1-2, the complete variable domain reads NAGVMQNPRHLVRRRGQEARLRCSPMKGHSHVYWYRQLPEEGLKFMVYLQKENIIDESGMPKERFSAEFPKEGPSILRIQQVVRGDSAAYFCASSSDVYGYTFGSGTRLTVV.

A single count supports this clone. The chain links TRBV5-1 to TRBJ1-3, with D tentatively TRBD1 (5 bases). This CDR3 spans 14 amino acids. From germline, CDR1 is SGHRS and CDR2 YFSETQ. Trimming shortened V by 3 bases and J by 4 bases, and 11 bases separated the two germline ends. Here the CDR3 DNA reads TGCGCCAGCAGCTCCCGGGGGACCGGAAACACCATATATTTT. Translation: CASSSRGTGNTIYF.

As concerns this clone: Sequence at one end of the junction differs from germline and may be a read error. The gene calls are TRBV6-6 and TRBJ1-4; D unclear. Germline assignment: CDR1 MNHNY and CDR2 SVGAGI (reference sequence). The CDR3 spans 12 residues. The CDR3 is CASSYSNEKLFF. The CDR3 DNA is TGTGCCAGCAGTTACTCTAACGAAAAACTGTTTTTT.

This rearrangement joins TRBV19 to TRBJ1-2; 7 positions match TRBD1. The CDR3 extends over 16 amino acids. J lost 8 bases, V lost 4 bases, and 16 bases had no gene match. From germline, CDR1 is LNHDA and CDR2 SQIVND (reference sequence). CDR3 sequence: CASSRLRGEGGRGYTF. The CDR3 nucleotides are TGTGCCAGTAGTAGACTCAGGGGGGAAGGTGGAAGAGGCTACACCTTC.

The rearrangement links TRBV9 to TRBJ2-2; 13 bases are shared with TRBD2. Per the germline V gene, CDR1 is SGDLS and CDR2 is YYNGEE. The J segment lost 2 bases and the V segment lost 0 bases, leaving 1 base of the junction unmatched. The CDR3 sequence is 17 residues long. The CDR3 is CASSVGLAGGNTGELFF. The CDR3 bases are TGTGCCAGCAGCGTAGGACTAGCGGGGGGAAACACCGGGGAGCTGTTTTTT.

The genes are TRBV20-1 and TRBJ2-7, with D hard to call. The CDR3 covers 11 residues. Germline V CDR1 and CDR2: DFQATT, SNEGSKA (reference sequence). V was pared by 6 bases and J by 2 bases, with 8 bases between. CDR3 sequence: CSAPKAYEQYF. The CDR3 bases are TGCAGTGCCCCTAAGGCCTACGAGCAGTACTTC.

This sequence joins TRBV4-3 and TRBJ2-4, with TRBD1 matching over 9 bases. Germline CDR1 reads LGHNA; CDR2 reads YSLEER. The J segment lost 1 base and the V segment lost 4 bases, leaving 2 bases of the junction unmatched. This CDR3 contains 15 residues. In DNA, the CDR3 is TGCGCCAGCAGCCGGACAGGGGACGCCAAAAACATTCAGTACTTC. Encoded protein: CASSRTGDAKNIQYF.

J is TRBJ1-6 and V is TRBV5-1, with a weak D call TRBD1 (6 bases). The V end was cut by 4 bases, the J end by 8 bases, with 19 bases between. CDR1 is SGHRS, CDR2 YFSETQ, per germline. The CDR3 length is 16 residues. The CDR3 coding sequence is TGCGCCAGCAGCACGAGGGGGGGGTTGAAGGATTCACCCCTCCACTTT. Protein: CASSTRGGLKDSPLHF.